These 2 T cell receptor beta chains were sequenced from one sample in a study of T cells in Graves' hyperthyroidism and ophthalmopathy. Using RNA transcripts as the source, TCR beta CDR3 regions were amplified. The HTBI set primed first-round TCR CDR3 RT-PCR. MiXCR, applied by TCRdb to the multiplex PCR reads, yields one record per CDR3 protein. The sample yields hundreds of thousands of distinct CDR3 sequences, 46% seen once. The specimen was peripheral blood or thyroid tissue (not recorded which). The receptors originated from a woman aged 18-30 years with Graves' hyperthyroidism.

This chain links TRBV2 with TRBJ1-1; D is ambiguous. Germline CDR1 SNHLY, CDR2 FYNNEI. The CDR3 spans 13 residues. Trimming removed 11 bases at V and 1 base at J, with 14 bases between. In DNA, the CDR3 is TGTGCCCGCACCTCATTAGCGAACACTGAAGCTTTCTTT. Encoded protein: CARTSLANTEAFF.

This chain uses TRBV20-1 with TRBJ2-5; the match to TRBD2 covers 8 bases. CDR1 DFQATT and CDR2 SNEGSKA come from the germline V gene (reference sequence). The CDR3 length is 15 residues. The V and J ends lost 0 bases and 2 bases, in that order; junction bases with no gene match: 5. CDR3 bases: TGCAGTGCTAGAGATCTGCGGGAGGCACAAGAGACCCAGTACTTC. Translation gives CSARDLREAQETQYF.